This T cell receptor (gamma chain) was found in a study of intestinal T cells in coeliac disease. LymphoTrack primers amplified TRG sequences from roughly 210 ng of biopsy DNA. TCRdb re-analyzed the multiplex PCR reads via CATT. The data show about 370 gamma-chain clones, with around 50% seen just once and around 30% held by the top ten. More than 8 formalin-fixed paraffin-embedded scrolls, each 5 µm thick, supplied each case's genomic DNA. Germline CDR1 reads VENAVY; CDR2 reads YDSYNSRV. The CDR3 contains 12 residues. The chain uses TRGV8 and TRGJ1 or TRGJ2. This clonotype was sampled from a human donor with celiac disease. Source material: a duodenal biopsy. CDR3 sequence reads: CAPGIMAIRKLF. CDR3 sequence (DNA): TGTGCACCTGGGATTATGGCTATAAGAAAACTCTTT.